This T cell receptor (beta chain) came from a study of OX40 agonist ivuxolimab in advanced cancers. Whole-study context: The diagnoses of dose-escalation patients were hepatocellular carcinoma, melanoma, renal cell or head and neck cancer.

Libraries were prepared by immunoSEQ multiplex PCR; TCRdb keeps only in-frame clonotypes and omits some of them. The sample holds 64,000 or so clones; roughly 83% are singletons and the top ten take 0.6% to 0.8%. Prior autoimmune disease or systemic immunosuppression barred patients. V dropped 5 bases and J dropped 4 bases, with 14 bases sitting between them. Germline loops: CDR1 MNHNS, CDR2 SASEGT. CDR3 length equals 14 residues. This chain connects TRBV6-1 to TRBJ1-2; D uncertain. This receptor was taken from an adult with an advanced solid tumor such as melanoma, head and neck, liver or kidney cancer. The sequences come from CD4+ or CD8+ T cells sorted from blood, collected in a trial of the OX40 agonist ivuxolimab. Written as DNA, the CDR3 is TGTGCCAGCAGTCCCCTCATAGCGGTCTATGGCTACACCTTC. Translation gives CASSPLIAVYGYTF.